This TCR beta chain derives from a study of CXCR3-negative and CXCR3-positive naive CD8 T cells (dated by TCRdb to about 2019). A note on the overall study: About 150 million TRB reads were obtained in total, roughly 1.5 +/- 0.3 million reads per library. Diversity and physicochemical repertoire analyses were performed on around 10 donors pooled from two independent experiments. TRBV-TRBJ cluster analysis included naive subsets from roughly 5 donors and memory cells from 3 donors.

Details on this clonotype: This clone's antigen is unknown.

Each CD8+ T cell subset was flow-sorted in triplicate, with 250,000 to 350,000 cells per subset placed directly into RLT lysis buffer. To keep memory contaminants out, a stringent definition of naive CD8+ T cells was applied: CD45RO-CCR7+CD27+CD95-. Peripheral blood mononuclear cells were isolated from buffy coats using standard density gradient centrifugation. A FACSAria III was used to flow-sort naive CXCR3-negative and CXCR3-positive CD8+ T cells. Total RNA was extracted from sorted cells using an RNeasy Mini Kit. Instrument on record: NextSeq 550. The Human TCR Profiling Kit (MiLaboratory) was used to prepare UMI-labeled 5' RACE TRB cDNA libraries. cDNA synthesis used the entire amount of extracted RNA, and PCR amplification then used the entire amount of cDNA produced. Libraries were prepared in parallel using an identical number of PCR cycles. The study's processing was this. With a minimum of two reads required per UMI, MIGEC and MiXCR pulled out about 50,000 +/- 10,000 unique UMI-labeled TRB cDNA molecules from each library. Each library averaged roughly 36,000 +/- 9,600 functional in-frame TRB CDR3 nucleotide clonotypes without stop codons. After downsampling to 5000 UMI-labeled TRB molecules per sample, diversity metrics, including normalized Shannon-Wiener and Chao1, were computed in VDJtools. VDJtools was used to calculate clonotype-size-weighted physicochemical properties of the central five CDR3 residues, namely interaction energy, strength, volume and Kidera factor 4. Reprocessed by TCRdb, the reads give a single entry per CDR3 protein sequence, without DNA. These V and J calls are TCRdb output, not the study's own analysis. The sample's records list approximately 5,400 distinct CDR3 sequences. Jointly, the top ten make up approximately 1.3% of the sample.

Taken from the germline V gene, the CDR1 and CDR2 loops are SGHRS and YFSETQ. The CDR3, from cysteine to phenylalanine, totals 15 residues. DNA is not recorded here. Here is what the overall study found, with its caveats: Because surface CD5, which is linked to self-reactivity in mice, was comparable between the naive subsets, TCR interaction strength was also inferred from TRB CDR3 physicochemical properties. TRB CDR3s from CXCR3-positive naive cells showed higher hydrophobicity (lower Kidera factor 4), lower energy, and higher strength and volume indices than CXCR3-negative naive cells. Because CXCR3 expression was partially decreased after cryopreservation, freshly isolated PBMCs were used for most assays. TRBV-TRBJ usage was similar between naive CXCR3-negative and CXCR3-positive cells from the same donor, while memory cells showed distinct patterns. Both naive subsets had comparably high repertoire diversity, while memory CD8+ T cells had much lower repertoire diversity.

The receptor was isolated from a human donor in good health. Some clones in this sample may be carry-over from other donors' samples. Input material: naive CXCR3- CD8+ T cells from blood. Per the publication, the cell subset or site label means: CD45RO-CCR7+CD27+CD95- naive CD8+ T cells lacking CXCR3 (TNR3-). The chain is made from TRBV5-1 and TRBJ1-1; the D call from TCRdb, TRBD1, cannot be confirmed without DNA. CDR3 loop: CASSPSGQIHFEAFF.